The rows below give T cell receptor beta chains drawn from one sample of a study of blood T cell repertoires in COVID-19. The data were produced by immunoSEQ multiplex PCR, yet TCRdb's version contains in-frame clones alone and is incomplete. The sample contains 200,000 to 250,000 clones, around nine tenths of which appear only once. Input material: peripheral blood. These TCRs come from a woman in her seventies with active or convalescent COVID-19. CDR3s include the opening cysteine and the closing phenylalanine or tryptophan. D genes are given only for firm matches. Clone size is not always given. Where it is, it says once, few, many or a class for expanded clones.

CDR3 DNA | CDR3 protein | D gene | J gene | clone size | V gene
TGCAGCGTCGCGACTAGGAAGAGCACCGGGGAGCTGTTTTTT | CSVATRKSTGELFF | - | TRBJ2-2 | - | TRBV29-1
TGTGCTAGTGGGTCGGGCTCCTATAATTCACCCCTCCACTTT | CASGSGSYNSPLHF | - | TRBJ1-6 | - | TRBV12-5
TGTGCCAGCAGTCTGCAGGGGAGAGCGCGCACAGATACGCAGTATTTT | CASSLQGRARTDTQYF | - | TRBJ2-3 | - | TRBV7-2
TGTGCCAGCAGTTTAAGAAGGACTGCCGGAAATGAAAAACTGTTTTTT | CASSLRRTAGNEKLFF | - | TRBJ1-4 | few | TRBV6-5
TGTGCCAGCAGTTACTCGACTAGCGGAGAGCAGTTCTTC | CASSYSTSGEQFF | TRBD2 | TRBJ2-1 | - | TRBV6-2/TRBV6-3
TGTGCCAGCAGCCAAGGGTCCGGGGGACAGTACTACGAGCAGTACTTC | CASSQGSGGQYYEQYF | - | TRBJ2-7 | few | TRBV4-2
TGTGCCAGCAGCCAGGCTAGCGGGGTATACAATGAGCAGTTCTTC | CASSQASGVYNEQFF | TRBD2 | TRBJ2-1 | once | TRBV4-2
TGCGCCAGCAGCCCACGGACAGGGTCCGCGGAACTGTTTTTT | CASSPRTGSAELFF | TRBD1 | TRBJ1-4 | - | TRBV5-1
TGTGCCAGCAGCCCGTTGACAGGACGCTTCGATTCACCCCTCCACTTT | CASSPLTGRFDSPLHF | - | TRBJ1-6 | once | TRBV5-4
TGCGCCAGCAGCCCGGGACAGGGGTACAATGAGCAGTTCTTC | CASSPGQGYNEQFF | TRBD1 | TRBJ2-1 | - | TRBV5-1
TGTGCCAGTAGCGACAGGGGCACGGTGGCACCCCTCCACTTT | CASSDRGTVAPLHF | TRBD1 | TRBJ1-6 | - | TRBV19
TGTGCCAGCAGCTCCTTCAGCGGACTGAACACCGGGGAGCTGTTTTTT | CASSSFSGLNTGELFF | - | TRBJ2-2 | - | TRBV7-2
TGCAGCGTCTCAGGGGGCGGGAGGGCAGATACGCAGTATTTT | CSVSGGGRADTQYF | - | TRBJ2-3 | - | TRBV29-1
TGTGCCAGCAGGCCTGAAGGAGAGCGGCGGCGAACTGAAGCTTTCTTT | CASRPEGERRRTEAFF | - | TRBJ1-1 | - | TRBV6-2/TRBV6-3
TGTGCCAGCAGCTTCAGCTCTGGGGCCAACGTCCTGACTTTC | CASSFSSGANVLTF | - | TRBJ2-6 | - | TRBV7-2
TGTGCCAGCAGTGAGGCGACGGGGGCTTTCTTT | CASSEATGAFF | - | TRBJ1-1 | few | TRBV25-1
TGTGCCAGCAGCGTAGGAAGCCTTAATCAGCCCCAGCATTTT | CASSVGSLNQPQHF | - | TRBJ1-5 | - | TRBV9
TGTGCTAGTGGTTCAGAGGGCCCCCAGCATTTT | CASGSEGPQHF | - | TRBJ1-5 | once | TRBV12-5
TGCGCCAGCAGCCGGGGACAGATGAACACTGAAGCTTTCTTT | CASSRGQMNTEAFF | TRBD1 | TRBJ1-1 | once | TRBV4-1
TGTGCCAGCAGTTTGGGAGTGAGCAATCAGCCCCAGCATTTT | CASSLGVSNQPQHF | - | TRBJ1-5 | - | TRBV6-5
TGTGCCACCAGCAGAGCACCAACAGGGGACCCTGAAAAACTGTTTTTT | CATSRAPTGDPEKLFF | TRBD1 | TRBJ1-4 | - | TRBV15
TGTGCCAGCAGTCCACAGAGCTACTATGGCTACACCTTC | CASSPQSYYGYTF | - | TRBJ1-2 | - | TRBV6-2/TRBV6-3
TGTGCCAGCAGTGTAGAGGGCGGTTCACCCCTCCACTTT | CASSVEGGSPLHF | - | TRBJ1-6 | - | TRBV6-4
TGTGCCAGCTCACCCGCGGAGGGTAAGGGCAATCAGCCCCAGCATTTT | CASSPAEGKGNQPQHF | - | TRBJ1-5 | - | TRBV18
TGTGCCAGCAGTTTTAACAGGAACTATGGCTACACCTTC | CASSFNRNYGYTF | - | TRBJ1-2 | few | TRBV12-3/TRBV12-4
TGTGCCAGCAGCTTGGGGGGAACAGGGGCCACTGAAGCTTTCTTT | CASSLGGTGATEAFF | TRBD1 | TRBJ1-1 | few | TRBV5-5
TGTGCCACTGGTGGTGGTCCTACTGGAAACACCATATATTTT | CATGGGPTGNTIYF | - | TRBJ1-3 | - | TRBV2
TGTGCCAGCAGCCAGGCGAGCGGGTCGGTTCGTGTCTACGAGCAGTACTTC | CASSQASGSVRVYEQYF | - | TRBJ2-7 | - | TRBV3-1/TRBV3-2
TGTGCCACCCGACATAGACAGGGAGATTTCTATGGCTACACCTTC | CATRHRQGDFYGYTF | TRBD1 | TRBJ1-2 | - | TRBV6-5
TGTGCCAGCACCCCCTTCGGAGGCCGTGAGGCGCAGTACTTC | CASTPFGGREAQYF | - | TRBJ2-7 | - | TRBV6-5
TGTGCCAGCAGCACCACAGGACAGTTGAACACTGAAGCTTTCTTT | CASSTTGQLNTEAFF | - | TRBJ1-1 | - | TRBV7-8
TGTGCCAGCAGCTTAGGAATAGCGGGGGCGTACCAAGAGACCCAGTACTTC | CASSLGIAGAYQETQYF | TRBD2 | TRBJ2-5 | - | TRBV7-9
TGTGCCAGTAGCACAGGGGGCAGGGGGATCGCAACTAATGAAAAACTGTTTTTT | CASSTGGRGIATNEKLFF | TRBD1 | TRBJ1-4 | - | TRBV19
TGCGCCAGCAGCTTGGTGGGAGGGGCCGAGCTGTTTTTT | CASSLVGGAELFF | TRBD2 | TRBJ2-2 | - | TRBV5-1
TGTGCCAGCAGCGACAGGGACTACACAGATACGCAGTATTTT | CASSDRDYTDTQYF | - | TRBJ2-3 | - | TRBV9
TGTGCCAGCACGGGACAGGGAAATTCACCCCTCCACTTT | CASTGQGNSPLHF | TRBD1 | TRBJ1-6 | - | TRBV11-2
TGTGCCAGCAGCCCCTGGACAGGGTTCGCCGAGCAGTACTTC | CASSPWTGFAEQYF | TRBD1 | TRBJ2-7 | - | TRBV14
TGTGCCAGCAGCTCGGGACTAGCGGACTACAATGAGCAGTTCTTC | CASSSGLADYNEQFF | TRBD2 | TRBJ2-1 | - | TRBV11-2
TGTGCCAGCAGCCAAGAAGCGGGCCTGCTGACCGGGGAGCTGTTTTTT | CASSQEAGLLTGELFF | - | TRBJ2-2 | - | TRBV3-1/TRBV3-2
TGTGCCAGCTCCCAAGCGGGGATGAACACTGAAGCTTTCTTT | CASSQAGMNTEAFF | - | TRBJ1-1 | - | TRBV6-6
TGTGCCAGCAGCTTATGGGAGGATCAGCCCCAGCATTTT | CASSLWEDQPQHF | - | TRBJ1-5 | - | TRBV7-8
TGTGCCAGCAGCTCCCAGGGTCCGAACACCGGGGAGCTGTTTTTT | CASSSQGPNTGELFF | - | TRBJ2-2 | few | TRBV7-3
TGTGCCAGCAGCCCTTTGTGGGGAGGGAATCAGCCCCAGCATTTT | CASSPLWGGNQPQHF | - | TRBJ1-5 | - | TRBV7-9
TGTGCCAGCAGTCGGGACAGGGAGGGTGAAGCTTTCTTT | CASSRDREGEAFF | TRBD1 | TRBJ1-1 | - | TRBV12-3/TRBV12-4
TGCGCCAGCAGCTTCGATACAGGAGCAAGAGGCTACACCTTC | CASSFDTGARGYTF | - | TRBJ1-2 | few | TRBV5-1